The 19 T cell receptor beta chains below all came from one sample that was sequenced in a study of CDR3 diversity in severe acne (dated by TCRdb to the late 2010s). The library was prepared using PCR. Data came from an Illumina HiSeq 2000. The raw public data were reprocessed by TCRdb itself: fastp quality trimming at Q25, MiXCR clonotype calling, in-frame beta chains only. Each CDR3 protein gets just one entry, which takes the most common genes and DNA from the rows behind it. This sample is represented by more than 80,000 distinct CDR3 sequences; approximately 49% of them were singletons. Around 10% of the sample goes to the ten largest clones. Sequencing was carried out using blood. The receptors originated from a male donor with severe acne vulgaris.

V gene TRBV5-1 combines with J gene TRBJ2-6; 9 bases are a match to TRBD1. Germline values: CDR1 SGHRS, CDR2 YFSETQ. This CDR3 comprises 16 residues. With 2 bases clipped from V and 3 bases from J, the junction kept 3 bases outside the gene matches. For the CDR3, the DNA is TGCGCCAGCAGCTTTAACAGGGGGCTTGGGGCCAACGTCCTGACTTTC. Protein sequence: CASSFNRGLGANVLTF.

Notes on this clonotype: A much larger clone lies one base from this, so it may be a read error. The V gene is TRBV24-1, the J gene TRBJ1-4, with a possible D match to TRBD1 (5 bases). The CDR3 sequence is 16 residues long. CDR1 is KGHDR and CDR2 is SFDVKD in the germline V gene. Here the CDR3 reads CATSDGGFATNENLFF. CDR3 in DNA: TGTGCCACCAGTGATGGGGGATTTGCAACTAATGAAAACCTGTTTTTT.

The chain links TRBV20-1 to TRBJ2-1; 13 nucleotides line up with TRBD2. The V and J ends lost 4 bases and 4 bases, in that order; junction bases with no gene match: 1. This CDR3 is 14 amino acids long. The germline gives CDR1 DFQATT, CDR2 SNEGSKA (reference sequence). In nucleotides, the CDR3 is TGCAGTGCTACGGGACTAGCGGGATACAATGAGCAGTTCTTC. It translates to CSATGLAGYNEQFF.

This clonotype occurred a few times. The CDR3 region has the DNA TGTGCCAGCAGTGAATTTTGGACAGGGAAGGATGAGACCCAGTACTTC. Its protein is CASSEFWTGKDETQYF. This chain joins TRBV25-1 and TRBJ2-5; TRBD1 matches at 8 bases. J was trimmed by 5 bases and V by 1 base; bases with no gene match: 9. The CDR3 consists of 16 residues. Germline CDR1 MGHDK, CDR2 SYGVNS.

This clonotype was counted between two and nine times. The J gene is TRBJ1-4, the V gene TRBV6-1, with D maybe TRBD1 (5 bases). Germline loops: CDR1 MNHNS, CDR2 SASEGT. Trimming stripped 2 bases from V and 7 bases from J, with 14 bases between. This CDR3 has 15 amino acids. The CDR3 DNA reads as TGTGCCAGCAGTGAAAAACCAGGGTCGGTTGAAAAACTGTTTTTT. Translating it yields CASSEKPGSVEKLFF.

Only one count was recorded for this clonotype. The chain couples TRBV19 to TRBJ2-2, with 7 bases that match TRBD1. J gave up 4 bases and V 10 bases, and 12 bases lay outside the gene matches. Germline loops: CDR1 LNHDA, CDR2 SQIVND (reference sequence). The length of the CDR3 is 15 residues. The CDR3 reads CATMTTGDVTGELFF. The CDR3 coding sequence is TGTGCCACCATGACCACAGGGGACGTCACCGGGGAGCTGTTTTTT. Complete variable domain (other parts from reference TRBV19 and TRBJ2-2): DGGITQSPKYLFRKEGQNVTLSCEQNLNHDAMYWYRQDPGQGLRLIYYSQIVNDFQKGDIAEGYSVSREKKESFPLTVTSAQKNPTAFYLCATMTTGDVTGELFFGEGSRLTVL.

Of note for this clonotype: The conserved phenylalanine or tryptophan is not found at the CDR3 terminus, so this likely reflects a read error. The rearrangement links TRBV7-2 to TRBJ2-2, with 9 bases aligning to TRBD2. V lost 2 bases and J lost 6; bases outside the gene matches: 10. Germline lookup yields CDR1 SGHTA and CDR2 FQGNSA. CDR3 length: 17 amino acids. The CDR3 loop is CASSLPMSSGSAGELFL. The CDR3 nucleotides are TGTGCCAGCAGCTTACCTATGAGTAGCGGGAGCGCCGGGGAGCTGTTTCTT.

The V gene is TRBV12-3 or TRBV12-4, the J gene TRBJ2-3; 10 bases match TRBD1. The CDR3 length is 14 residues. With V trimmed by 6 bases and J by 4 bases, 4 bases remained unmatched. CDR3 DNA sequence: TGTGCCAGCAGCATGGGACAGGGGTCAGATACGCAGTATTTT. Its translation: CASSMGQGSDTQYF.

This rearrangement joins TRBV19 to TRBJ2-5, with TRBD1 identical over 10 bases. The V segment lost 5 bases and the J segment 5 bases; nucleotides outside the gene matches: 11. The CDR3 is 16 amino acids. Per the germline V gene, CDR1 is LNHDA and CDR2 is SQIVND (reference sequence). CDR3 amino acids: CASSVRTGGRGETQYF. CDR3 in DNA: TGTGCCAGTAGTGTAAGGACAGGGGGAAGAGGGGAGACCCAGTACTTC.

This clonotype was seen repeatedly, ten times or more. V is TRBV7-9 and J is TRBJ1-6; the D is unclear. CDR1 SEHNR and CDR2 FQNEAQ come from the germline V gene (reference sequence). V lost 5 bases and J 4 bases, leaving 18 bases between the germline ends. The CDR3 covers 17 residues. This chain's CDR3 is CASSVPGVIPYNSPLHF. DNA of the CDR3: TGTGCCAGCAGCGTACCCGGGGTGATTCCTTATAATTCACCCCTCCACTTT.

This clonotype was detected only once. This sequence joins TRBV20-1 and TRBJ2-3; 15 bases map to TRBD2. The CDR3 sequence is 15 residues long. Looked up from germline, CDR1 is DFQATT and CDR2 is SNEGSKA (reference sequence). Trimming removed 6 bases from V and 6 bases from J; junction bases left unmatched: 7. The CDR3: CSAHGLAGGPDTQYF. Written as DNA, the CDR3 is TGCAGTGCCCACGGACTAGCGGGAGGGCCGGATACGCAGTATTTT.

A word on this clonotype: Given a much more abundant clone one base away, this may be a read error. The chain combines TRBV7-9 with TRBJ1-4; D is unresolved. This CDR3 contains 11 residues. From germline, CDR1 is SEHNR and CDR2 FQNEAQ (reference sequence). The CDR3 nucleotides read TGTACCAGCAGCTTGCGTGAAAAACTGTTTTTT. Its translation: CTSSLREKLFF.

V usage is TRBV20-1 and J usage is TRBJ2-5; 13 bases align to TRBD2. This CDR3 has 16 residues. Germline V lookup: CDR1 DFQATT, CDR2 SNEGSKA (reference sequence). Trimming took 1 base from V and 4 from J; bases not matched to a gene: 6. CDR3 sequence: CSARGTSGRNIETQYF. The CDR3 DNA sequence: TGCAGTGCTAGAGGGACTAGCGGGAGAAATATAGAGACCCAGTACTTC.

This clonotype was detected ten times or more. CDR3 residues: CSASGPLAPSYEQYF. The DNA of the CDR3 is TGCAGTGCTAGTGGACCGTTGGCCCCCTCCTACGAGCAGTACTTC. The chain employs TRBV20-1 and TRBJ2-7; D call uncertain. V was cut by 3 bases and J by 0 bases, with 15 bases left in between. The CDR3 contains 15 residues. Germline CDR1 reads DFQATT; CDR2 reads SNEGSKA (reference sequence).

This rearrangement joins TRBV29-1 to TRBJ1-3, with D unresolved. The CDR3 extends over 13 amino acids. Germline values: CDR1 SQVTM, CDR2 ANQGSEA. The ends were cut back, 6 bases at V and 2 bases at J, with 11 bases in the middle. The CDR3 coding sequence is TGCAGCGTGAACCCCGTTACTGGAAACACCATATATTTT. Its translation: CSVNPVTGNTIYF.

The chain has TRBV6-1 and TRBJ2-1, with 14 bases identical to TRBD2. The V gene's germline CDR1 is MNHNS and CDR2 SASEGT. V dropped 5 bases and J dropped 3; count of bases not matched to a gene: 9. This CDR3 comprises 18 residues. The CDR3 reads CASSYGTSGSLSYNEQFF. For the CDR3, the DNA is TGTGCCAGCAGTTACGGGACTAGCGGGAGCTTGAGCTACAATGAGCAGTTCTTC.

This clonotype was recorded many times. This chain joins TRBV14 and TRBJ1-2; D perhaps matches TRBD1 (5 bases). The CDR3 contains 15 residues. The V gene's germline CDR1 is SGHDN and CDR2 FVKESK. V lost 4 bases and J 7 bases, leaving 19 bases between the germline ends. The CDR3 nucleotides read TGTGCCAGCAGCCCGGGGACCCCTGTAGAGGCTGGCTACACCTTC. Encoded protein: CASSPGTPVEAGYTF. The whole variable domain, remainder taken from reference TRBV14 and TRBJ1-2, is EAGVTQFPSHSVIEKGQTVTLRCDPISGHDNLYWYRRVMGKEIKFLLHFVKESKQDESGMPNNRFLAERTGGTYSTLKVQPAELEDSGVYFCASSPGTPVEAGYTFGSGTRLTVV.

The sample holds many counts of this clonotype. Given a much more abundant clone one base away, this may be a read error. This sequence joins TRBV11-3 and TRBJ2-7; D gene ambiguous. CDR3 size: 13 residues. V was trimmed by 5 bases and J by 2 bases, leaving 10 bases between them. Germline values: CDR1 SGHNT, CDR2 YENEEA. For the CDR3, the DNA is TGTGCCAGCAGCCCGAGGACCGCCTACGAGCAGTACTTC. It yields the protein CASSPRTAYEQYF.

This chain links TRBV28 with TRBJ2-7; TRBD1 matches 10 bases. This CDR3 spans 15 amino acids. Germline V gene lookup returns CDR1 MDHEN and CDR2 SYDVKM. V shed 4 bases, J shed 0 bases, and the junction held 3 bases outside the gene matches. The CDR3 sequence: CASSSRDRGSYEQYF. CDR3 coding DNA: TGTGCCAGCAGTTCCCGGGACAGGGGCTCCTACGAGCAGTACTTC.